The source of this T cell receptor beta chain is a study of brain metastases from non-small cell lung cancer. This table comes from immunoSEQ multiplex PCR, and its TCRdb copy is limited to in-frame clones, with some not included. The profile covers about 3,300 clones, with roughly 96% appearing a single time and 1.9% taken by the ten largest. The CDR3 sequence is 14 residues long. Germline CDR1 is MNHEY and CDR2 is SVGAGI. V shed 2 bases and J shed 4 bases, with 11 bases lying between them. The origin of this receptor is a donor at least 40 years old with non-small cell lung cancer. This chain joins TRBV6-5 and TRBJ1-1; the D is unclear. Sequencing was performed on tumor-adjacent normal tissue. Written as DNA, the CDR3 is TGTGCCAGCAGTTACAACAGTTGGGTCACTGAAGCTTTCTTT. Translation gives CASSYNSWVTEAFF.